The 25 T cell receptor beta chains below come from one sample, sequenced in a study of cytomegalovirus exposure and HLA in healthy donors. PCR amplification relied on 60 Vbeta primers (plus 13 Jbeta primers). Profiled with immunoSEQ multiplex PCR; TCRdb holds only in-frame clones, not every one. Seen here are under 300,000 clones, 85% to 95% observed once, and the top ten hold about 1.7%. Sample: PBMCs. The source is a girl aged 2 to 9 in good health and CMV-seronegative.

In the case of this clone: Distinct nucleotide sequences in the sample also encode this CDR3. The chain is built from TRBV6-5 and TRBJ2-6; D is perhaps TRBD1 (6 bases). This CDR3 region has 15 residues. The V gene's germline CDR1 is MNHEY and CDR2 SVGAGI. Deletions cut 8 bases from V and 0 bases from J, with 11 bases between. The CDR3 DNA reads as TGTGCCAGCGTGGACAGACTCTCTGGGGCCAACGTCCTGACTTTC. This encodes CASVDRLSGANVLTF.

This rearrangement joins TRBV4-1 to TRBJ2-2; weak D call: TRBD1 (7 bases). Germline lookup yields CDR1 MGHRA and CDR2 YSYEKL. The CDR3 covers 14 residues. V lost 4 bases and J lost 7, with 13 bases in between. This CDR3 reads CASSLRGESGELFF. CDR3 DNA: TGCGCCAGCAGCCTCAGGGGGGAGAGCGGGGAGCTGTTTTTT.

The chain carries TRBV20-1 and TRBJ2-5; perhaps TRBD2 as D (6 bases). The ends were cut back, 8 bases at V and 7 bases at J, with 14 bases in the middle. Germline V lookup: CDR1 DFQATT, CDR2 SNEGSKA (reference sequence). The CDR3 spans 11 residues. The DNA for the CDR3 is TGCAGTCCTCTAGCGATGGGGACCCAGTACTTC. Translating it yields CSPLAMGTQYF.

CDR3 nucleotide sequence: TGTGCCTGGAGTGGGACAGGGGGCGTCTATGGCTACACCTTC. Amino acid sequence: CAWSGTGGVYGYTF. The chain links TRBV30 to TRBJ1-2; 11 nucleotides agree with TRBD1. V was pared by 1 base and J by 4 bases, with 2 bases of the junction left unmatched. In germline, CDR1 is GTSNPN, CDR2 SVGIG (reference sequence). CDR3 size: 14 residues.

This rearrangement joins TRBV19 to TRBJ1-5; 8 nucleotides align to TRBD1. The CDR3 totals 16 residues. Germline-derived CDR1 and CDR2 are LNHDA and SQIVND (reference sequence). With 7 bases clipped from V and 3 bases from J, the junction kept 11 bases outside the gene matches. The chain's CDR3 is CASNILGTGINQPQHF. For the CDR3, the DNA is TGTGCCAGTAACATCCTCGGGACAGGAATCAATCAGCCCCAGCATTTT. The whole variable domain, remainder taken from reference TRBV19 and TRBJ1-5, is DGGITQSPKYLFRKEGQNVTLSCEQNLNHDAMYWYRQDPGQGLRLIYYSQIVNDFQKGDIAEGYSVSREKKESFPLTVTSAQKNPTAFYLCASNILGTGINQPQHFGDGTRLSIL.

The genes are TRBV5-1 and TRBJ2-5; 9 bases match TRBD2. Looked up from germline, CDR1 is SGHRS and CDR2 is YFSETQ. The CDR3 consists of 14 residues. J was trimmed by 5 bases and V by 4 bases; bases with no gene match: 6. The CDR3 region is CASSQLAGQETQYF. DNA for the CDR3: TGCGCCAGCAGCCAGCTAGCGGGACAGGAGACCCAGTACTTC.

The rearrangement links TRBV6-5 to TRBJ1-1, with 10 bases lining up with TRBD1. The germline V gene encodes CDR1 MNHEY and CDR2 SVGAGI. The CDR3 contains 14 residues. V lost 5 bases and J lost 3; bases outside the gene matches: 3. Written as DNA, the CDR3 is TGTGCCAGCAGTGAAGGGACAGGGGACACTGAAGCTTTCTTT. Translating it yields CASSEGTGDTEAFF.

This chain uses TRBV27 with TRBJ1-1, with D possibly TRBD1 on 6 matching bases. Trimming took off 5 bases at V and 1 base at J, with 17 bases between the two ends. CDR1 MNHEY and CDR2 SMNVEV come from the germline V gene (reference sequence). CDR3 size: 16 residues. CDR3 region: CASSLRTRGQNTEAFF. The CDR3 coding sequence is TGTGCCAGCAGTCTCCGTACCCGGGGACAGAACACTGAAGCTTTCTTT.

V gene TRBV30 combines with J gene TRBJ2-1; D call uncertain. There are 14 residues in the CDR3. V lost 2 bases, J lost 6 bases, and 14 bases lay in between. CDR1 is GTSNPN, CDR2 SVGIG, per germline (reference sequence). The CDR3 spells CAWSNRRSGNEQFF. In DNA form, the CDR3 reads TGTGCCTGGAGTAATAGACGGTCAGGCAATGAGCAGTTCTTC.

The rearrangement joins TRBV7-8 to TRBJ2-7, with D maybe TRBD2 (7 bases). Trimming took off 5 bases at V and 4 bases at J, with 18 bases between the two ends. In germline, CDR1 is SGHVS, CDR2 FQNEAQ. The CDR3 spans 15 residues. Here the CDR3 reads CASSPRGGSHYEQYF. The CDR3 DNA reads TGTGCCAGCAGCCCGAGGGGGGGGTCACATTACGAGCAGTACTTC.

The chain employs TRBV4-1 and TRBJ1-4; 9 bases align to TRBD1. Germline V gene sequence: CDR1 MGHRA, CDR2 YSYEKL. V lost 3 bases and J lost 6; bases outside the gene matches: 2. This CDR3 region has 14 residues. This chain's CDR3 is CASSHWDRDEKLFF. The CDR3 DNA sequence: TGCGCCAGCAGCCATTGGGACAGGGATGAAAAACTGTTTTTT.

V gene TRBV6-6 combines with J gene TRBJ1-2, with 7 positions matching TRBD1. The V gene's germline CDR1 is MNHNY and CDR2 SVGAGI (reference sequence). V shed 5 bases and J 2 bases; nucleotides not matched to a gene: 8. The CDR3 is 15 residues long. The CDR3: CASSNRDRENYGYTF. CDR3 coding DNA: TGTGCCAGCAGTAACCGGGACAGAGAAAACTATGGCTACACCTTC.

This sequence joins TRBV29-1 and TRBJ1-1; 10 nucleotides agree with TRBD1. The trim removed 6 bases at V and 1 base at J, leaving 5 bases unmatched. This CDR3 has 14 amino acids. Per germline, CDR1 SQVTM and CDR2 ANQGSEA. Written as DNA, the CDR3 is TGCAGCGTCGGGACAGGGGTTGGGAACACTGAAGCTTTCTTT. This codes for CSVGTGVGNTEAFF.

V and J are TRBV19 and TRBJ2-7; 12 nucleotides line up with TRBD2. This CDR3 contains 16 residues. With V trimmed by 3 bases and J by 3 bases, 6 bases remained unmatched. Germline V gene sequence: CDR1 LNHDA, CDR2 SQIVND (reference sequence). The CDR3 coding sequence is TGTGCCAGTAGTATGCTAGCGGGAGGGAGCTACTACGAGCAGTACTTC. This gives the protein CASSMLAGGSYYEQYF.

The chain is built from TRBV7-9 and TRBJ1-2; D is unresolved. The CDR3 consists of 12 residues. CDR1 and CDR2 from the germline V gene are SEHNR and FQNEAQ (reference sequence). Between the trimmed V and J ends, which lost 5 bases and 3 bases, there was a span of 7 bases. This CDR3 reads CASSPLYYGYTF. CDR3 sequence (DNA): TGTGCCAGCAGCCCCCTGTACTATGGCTACACCTTC.

The rearrangement joins TRBV5-4 to TRBJ2-2, with D maybe TRBD2 (5 bases). Germline loops: CDR1 SGHNT, CDR2 YYREEE (reference sequence). This CDR3 spans 13 amino acids. Trimming took 3 bases from V and 6 from J, leaving 9 bases between them. CDR3 residues: CASSWAGAGELFF. CDR3 sequence (DNA): TGTGCCAGCAGCTGGGCCGGGGCCGGGGAGCTGTTTTTT.

This clone was counted a single time. A read error may account for a junction end that differs from germline. J is TRBJ2-2 and V is TRBV7-7; 7 bases align to TRBD1. The CDR3 length is 15 residues. Looked up from germline, CDR1 is SSHAT and CDR2 is FNYEAQ (reference sequence). The CDR3 loop is CASSLGDRNTGELFF. The CDR3 nucleotides are TGTGCTAGCAGCTTAGGGGACAGAAACACCGGGGAGCTGTTTTTT.

The rearrangement uses TRBV6-6 and TRBJ1-1, with D unresolved. Germline CDR1 is MNHNY and CDR2 is SVGAGI (reference sequence). The CDR3 has 14 amino acids. Trimming stripped 7 bases from V and 1 base from J, with 13 bases between. The CDR3 loop reads CASNPGRENTEAFF. In DNA, the CDR3 is TGTGCCAGCAACCCCGGACGGGAGAACACTGAAGCTTTCTTT.

The chain combines TRBV6-5 with TRBJ1-3, with TRBD1 matching over 7 bases. V was clipped by 6 bases and J by 0 bases; unmatched bases: 5. The germline CDR1 and CDR2 sequences are MNHEY and SVGAGI. The CDR3 runs to 15 residues. The CDR3 spells CASRQTGISGNTIYF. In DNA form, the CDR3 reads TGTGCCAGCAGACAGACAGGGATCTCTGGAAACACCATATATTTT.

This clone turned up a few times. The gene calls are TRBV9 and TRBJ2-2, with a weak D call TRBD2 (5 bases). The germline V gene encodes CDR1 SGDLS and CDR2 YYNGEE. The CDR3 has 16 amino acids. Trimming took off 5 bases at V and 3 bases at J, with 17 bases between the two ends. The CDR3 DNA reads TGTGCCAGCAGTTTAGAGGCCGGGGTTCACACCGGGGAGCTGTTTTTT. It encodes CASSLEAGVHTGELFF.

Here the CDR3 reads CASSSETSGGELFF. The DNA of the CDR3 is TGTGCCAGCAGTTCCGAGACTAGCGGCGGGGAGCTGTTTTTT. The chain has TRBV6-5 and TRBJ2-2; 9 bases agree with TRBD2. The CDR3 runs 14 residues. Germline CDR1 is MNHEY and CDR2 is SVGAGI. J gave up 7 bases and V 4 bases, and 4 bases lay outside the gene matches.

This rearrangement joins TRBV2 to TRBJ1-4; D gene ambiguous. Germline lookup yields CDR1 SNHLY and CDR2 FYNNEI. The CDR3 covers 14 residues. V dropped 6 bases and J dropped 0 bases, with 8 bases sitting between them. CDR3 sequence reads: CASRQSATNEKLFF. DNA of the CDR3: TGTGCCAGCAGACAGAGTGCAACTAATGAAAAACTGTTTTTT.

The J gene is TRBJ2-7, the V gene TRBV5-6; 7 nucleotides agree with TRBD1. Germline-derived CDR1 and CDR2 are SGHDT and YYEEEE. Germline trimming cut 2 bases from V and 2 bases from J; bases unmatched to any gene: 4. The CDR3 contains 14 residues. This CDR3 is CASSFRGSTYEQYF. The CDR3 nucleotides read TGTGCCAGCAGCTTCAGGGGGTCTACCTACGAGCAGTACTTC.

The table lists this clone with a count of one. The V call is TRBV6-1, the J call TRBJ2-7; weak D call: TRBD2 (5 bases). V shed 2 bases and J shed 4 bases, with 12 bases lying between them. This CDR3 has 14 amino acids. Germline V gene lookup returns CDR1 MNHNS and CDR2 SASEGT. CDR3 region: CASSEWWERYEQYF. The CDR3 DNA reads as TGTGCCAGCAGTGAATGGTGGGAGAGGTACGAGCAGTACTTC.

The table lists this clone with a few counts. The CDR3 here is CASSLSGGSGNTIYF. The CDR3 DNA is TGTGCCAGCAGTTTATCCGGGGGCTCTGGAAACACCATATATTTT. The J gene is TRBJ1-3, the V gene TRBV27; D is possibly TRBD1 (5 bases). The V end was cut by 0 bases, the J end by 0 bases, with 6 bases between. The V gene's germline CDR1 is MNHEY and CDR2 SMNVEV (reference sequence). CDR3 length equals 15 residues.